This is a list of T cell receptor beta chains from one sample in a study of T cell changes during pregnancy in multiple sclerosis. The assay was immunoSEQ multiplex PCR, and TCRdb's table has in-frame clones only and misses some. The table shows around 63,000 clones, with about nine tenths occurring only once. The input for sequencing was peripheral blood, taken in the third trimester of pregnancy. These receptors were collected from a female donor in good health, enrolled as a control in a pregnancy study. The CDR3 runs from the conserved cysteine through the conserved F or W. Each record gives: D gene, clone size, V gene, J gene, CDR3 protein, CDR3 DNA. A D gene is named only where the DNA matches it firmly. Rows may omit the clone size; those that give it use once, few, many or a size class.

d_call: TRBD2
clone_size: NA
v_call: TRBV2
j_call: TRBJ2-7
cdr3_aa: CASGLAGPSYEQYF
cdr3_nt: TGTGCCAGCGGACTAGCGGGCCCCTCCTACGAGCAGTACTTC

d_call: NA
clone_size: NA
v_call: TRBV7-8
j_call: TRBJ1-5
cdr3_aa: CASSLTGIRGGNQPQHF
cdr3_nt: TGTGCCAGCAGCTTAACCGGTATCAGGGGTGGAAATCAGCCCCAGCATTTT

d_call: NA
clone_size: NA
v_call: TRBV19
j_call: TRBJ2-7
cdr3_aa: CASSNYYEQYF
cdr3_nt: TGTGCCAGTAGTAACTACTACGAGCAGTACTTC

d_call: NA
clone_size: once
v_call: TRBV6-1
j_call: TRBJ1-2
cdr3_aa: CASSDRWKAANYGYTF
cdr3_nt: TGTGCCAGCAGTGATCGCTGGAAAGCGGCTAACTATGGCTACACCTTC

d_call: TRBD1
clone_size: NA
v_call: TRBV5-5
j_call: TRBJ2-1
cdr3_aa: CASSIQGNEQFF
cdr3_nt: TGTGCCAGCAGCATACAGGGGAATGAGCAGTTCTTC

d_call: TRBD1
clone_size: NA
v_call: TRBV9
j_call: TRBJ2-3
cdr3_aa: CASSVRDRRADTQYF
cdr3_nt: TGTGCCAGCAGCGTCCGGGACAGGAGGGCAGATACGCAGTATTTT

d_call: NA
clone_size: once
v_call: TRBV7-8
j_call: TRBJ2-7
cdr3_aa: CASSFDLGRSEQYF
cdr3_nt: TGTGCCAGCAGCTTTGACCTAGGGAGATCCGAGCAGTACTTC

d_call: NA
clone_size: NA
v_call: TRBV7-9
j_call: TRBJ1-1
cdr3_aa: CASSRRENTEAFF
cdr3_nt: TGTGCCAGCAGTCGCAGGGAGAACACTGAAGCTTTCTTT

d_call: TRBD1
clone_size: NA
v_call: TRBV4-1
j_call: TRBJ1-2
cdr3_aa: CASSQLLGQGATYGYTF
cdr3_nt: TGCGCCAGCAGCCAACTTCTCGGGCAGGGGGCCACCTATGGCTACACCTTC

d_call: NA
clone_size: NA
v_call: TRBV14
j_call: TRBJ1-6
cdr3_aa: CASSQDLGWSSPLHF
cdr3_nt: TGTGCCAGCAGCCAAGATTTAGGTTGGAGTTCACCCCTCCACTTT

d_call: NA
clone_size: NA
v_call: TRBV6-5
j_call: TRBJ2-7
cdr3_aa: CASSQPGIGEQYF
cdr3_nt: TGTGCCAGCAGTCAACCGGGGATCGGCGAGCAGTACTTC

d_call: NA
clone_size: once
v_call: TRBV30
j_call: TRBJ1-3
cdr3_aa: CAWTGSGNTIYF
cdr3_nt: TGTGCCTGGACCGGCTCTGGAAACACCATATATTTT

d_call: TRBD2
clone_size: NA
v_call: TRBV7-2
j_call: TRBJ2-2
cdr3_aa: CASSPGTRAGELFF
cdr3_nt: TGTGCCAGCAGCCCGGGGACTAGAGCCGGGGAGCTGTTTTTT